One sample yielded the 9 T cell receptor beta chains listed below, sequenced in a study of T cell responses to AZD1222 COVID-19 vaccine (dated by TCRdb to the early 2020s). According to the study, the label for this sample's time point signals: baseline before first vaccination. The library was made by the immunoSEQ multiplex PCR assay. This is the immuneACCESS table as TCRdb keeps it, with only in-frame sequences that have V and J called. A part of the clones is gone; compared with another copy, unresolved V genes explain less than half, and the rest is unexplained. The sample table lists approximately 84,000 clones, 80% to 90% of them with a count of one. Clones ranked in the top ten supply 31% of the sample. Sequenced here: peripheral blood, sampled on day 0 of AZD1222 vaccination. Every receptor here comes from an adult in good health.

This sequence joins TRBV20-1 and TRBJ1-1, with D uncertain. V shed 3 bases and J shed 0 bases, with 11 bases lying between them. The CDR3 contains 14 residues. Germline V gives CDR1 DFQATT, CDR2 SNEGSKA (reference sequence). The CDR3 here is CSASRGGMNTEAFF. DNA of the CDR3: TGCAGTGCTAGTCGGGGAGGGATGAACACTGAAGCTTTCTTT.

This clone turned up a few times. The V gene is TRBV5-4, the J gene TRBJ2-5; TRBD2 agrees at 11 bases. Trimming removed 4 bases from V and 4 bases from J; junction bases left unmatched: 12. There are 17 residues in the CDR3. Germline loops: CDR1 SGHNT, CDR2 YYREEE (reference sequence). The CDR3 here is CASSDGRLAGGRETQYF. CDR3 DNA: TGTGCCAGCAGCGACGGGAGGTTAGCGGGAGGGCGAGAGACCCAGTACTTC.

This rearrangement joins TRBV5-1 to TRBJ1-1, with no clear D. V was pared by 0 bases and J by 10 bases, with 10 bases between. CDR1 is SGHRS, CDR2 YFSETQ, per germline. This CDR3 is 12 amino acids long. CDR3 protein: CASSLGFFGAFF. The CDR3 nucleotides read TGCGCCAGCAGCTTGGGTTTTTTCGGAGCTTTCTTT. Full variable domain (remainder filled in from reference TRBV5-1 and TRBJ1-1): KAGVTQTPRYLIKTRGQQVTLSCSPISGHRSVSWYQQTPGQGLQFLFEYFSETQRNKGNFPGRFSGRQFSNSRSEMNVSTLELGDSALYLCASSLGFFGAFFGQGTRLTVV.

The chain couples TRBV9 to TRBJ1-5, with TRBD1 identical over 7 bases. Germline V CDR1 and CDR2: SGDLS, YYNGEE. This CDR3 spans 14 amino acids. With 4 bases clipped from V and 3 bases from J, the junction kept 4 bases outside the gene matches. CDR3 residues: CASSFQGVNQPQHF. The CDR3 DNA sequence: TGTGCCAGCAGCTTTCAGGGGGTCAATCAGCCCCAGCATTTT.

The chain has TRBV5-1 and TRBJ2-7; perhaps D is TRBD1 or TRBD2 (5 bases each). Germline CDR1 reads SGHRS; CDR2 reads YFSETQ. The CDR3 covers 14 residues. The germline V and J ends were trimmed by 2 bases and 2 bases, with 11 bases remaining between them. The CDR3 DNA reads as TGCGCCAGCAGCTTTCGGGACGGTGCCTACGAGCAGTACTTC. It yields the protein CASSFRDGAYEQYF.

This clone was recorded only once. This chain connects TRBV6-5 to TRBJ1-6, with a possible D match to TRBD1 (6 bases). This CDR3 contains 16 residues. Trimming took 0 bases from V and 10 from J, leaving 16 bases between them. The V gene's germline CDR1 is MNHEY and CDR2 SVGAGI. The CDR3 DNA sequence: TGTGCCAGCAGTTACTCATTTCAGGGGACGGGGTCACCCCTCCACTTT. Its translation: CASSYSFQGTGSPLHF.

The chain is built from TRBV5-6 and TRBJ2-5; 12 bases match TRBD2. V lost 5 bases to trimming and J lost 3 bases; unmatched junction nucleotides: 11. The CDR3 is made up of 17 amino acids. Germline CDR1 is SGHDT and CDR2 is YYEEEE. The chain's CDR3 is CASRHTGTSGSKETQYF. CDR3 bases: TGTGCCAGCAGGCATACCGGGACTAGCGGGTCAAAAGAGACCCAGTACTTC.

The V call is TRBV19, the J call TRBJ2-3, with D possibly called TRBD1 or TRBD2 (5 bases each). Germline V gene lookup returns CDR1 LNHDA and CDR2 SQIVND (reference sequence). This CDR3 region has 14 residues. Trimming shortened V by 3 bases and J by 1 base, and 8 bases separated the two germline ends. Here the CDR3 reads CASSIRDGTDTQYF. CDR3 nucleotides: TGTGCCAGTAGTATCCGGGACGGCACAGATACGCAGTATTTT.

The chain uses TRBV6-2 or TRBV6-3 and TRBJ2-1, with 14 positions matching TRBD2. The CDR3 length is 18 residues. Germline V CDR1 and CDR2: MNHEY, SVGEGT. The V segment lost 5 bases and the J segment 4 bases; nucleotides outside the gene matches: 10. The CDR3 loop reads CASSNGTSGRRRYNEQFF. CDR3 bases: TGTGCCAGCAGTAACGGGACTAGCGGGAGAAGGAGGTACAATGAGCAGTTCTTC.